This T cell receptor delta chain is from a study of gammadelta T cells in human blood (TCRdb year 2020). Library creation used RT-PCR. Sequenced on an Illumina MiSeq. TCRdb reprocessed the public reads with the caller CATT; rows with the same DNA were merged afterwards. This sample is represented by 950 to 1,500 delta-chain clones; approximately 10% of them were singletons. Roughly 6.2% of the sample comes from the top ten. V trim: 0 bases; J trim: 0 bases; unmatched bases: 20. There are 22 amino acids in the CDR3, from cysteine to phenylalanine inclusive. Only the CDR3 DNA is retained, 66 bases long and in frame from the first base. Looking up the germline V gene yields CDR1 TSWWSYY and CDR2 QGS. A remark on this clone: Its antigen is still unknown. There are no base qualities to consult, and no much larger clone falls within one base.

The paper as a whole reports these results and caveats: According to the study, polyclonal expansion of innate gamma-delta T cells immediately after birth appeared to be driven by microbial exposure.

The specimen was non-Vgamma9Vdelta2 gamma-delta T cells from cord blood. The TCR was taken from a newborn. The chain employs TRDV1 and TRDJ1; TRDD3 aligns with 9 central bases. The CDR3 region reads CALGELTTLPGGYHLYTDKLIF. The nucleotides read TGTGCTCTTGGGGAACTAACCACTCTCCCCGGGGGATACCACCTTTACACCGATAAACTCATCTTT.